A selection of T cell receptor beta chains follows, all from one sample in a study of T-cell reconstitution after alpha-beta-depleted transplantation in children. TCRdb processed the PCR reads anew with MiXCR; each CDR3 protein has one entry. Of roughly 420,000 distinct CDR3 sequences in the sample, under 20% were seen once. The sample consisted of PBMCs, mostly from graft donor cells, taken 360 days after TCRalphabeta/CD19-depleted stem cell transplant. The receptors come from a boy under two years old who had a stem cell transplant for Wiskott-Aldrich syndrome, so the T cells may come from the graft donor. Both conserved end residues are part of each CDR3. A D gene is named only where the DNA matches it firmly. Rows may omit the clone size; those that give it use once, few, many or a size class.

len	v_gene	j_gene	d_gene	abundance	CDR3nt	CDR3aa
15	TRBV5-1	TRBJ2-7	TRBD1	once	TGCGCCAGCAGCTCCGGGACAGGGATTTCCTACGAGCAGTACTTC	CASSSGTGISYEQYF
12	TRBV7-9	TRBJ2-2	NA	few	TGTGCCCTTCTGGATAGTAGCGGGGAGCTGTTTTTT	CALLDSSGELFF
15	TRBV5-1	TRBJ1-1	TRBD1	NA	TGCGCCAGCAGCTCGAAAGGGGGCGCGAACACTGAAGCTTTCTTT	CASSSKGGANTEAFF
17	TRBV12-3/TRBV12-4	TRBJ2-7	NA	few	TGTGCCAGCAGTTTTACCGCTTTTAGGCTTCACTCCTACGAGCAGTACTTC	CASSFTAFRLHSYEQYF
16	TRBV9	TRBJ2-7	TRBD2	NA	TGTGCCAGCAGCGTAGGGGCCGCGGGAGGGCCCAACGAGCAGTACTTC	CASSVGAAGGPNEQYF
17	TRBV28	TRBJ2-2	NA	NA	TGTGCCAGCAGTCTCCTCTCATTGCGGTGGGGCACCGGGGAGCTGTTTTTT	CASSLLSLRWGTGELFF
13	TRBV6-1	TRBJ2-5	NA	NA	TGTGCCAGCAGTATGACACTCCAAGAGACCCAGTACTTC	CASSMTLQETQYF
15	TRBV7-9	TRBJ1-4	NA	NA	TGTGCCAGCAGCTTTGACCGGGCCGACTATGAAAAACTGTTTTTT	CASSFDRADYEKLFF
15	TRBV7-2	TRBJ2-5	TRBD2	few	TGTGCCAGCAGCTTACTTAGCGGGGGTGTGAAGACCCAGTACTTC	CASSLLSGGVKTQYF
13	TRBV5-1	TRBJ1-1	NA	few	TGCGCCAGCAGGGATCAGGGGCACACTGAAGCTTTCTTT	CASRDQGHTEAFF
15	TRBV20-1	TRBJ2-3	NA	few	TGCAGTGCTCAAACCCCCCTGGGCCTCACAGATACGCAGTATTTT	CSAQTPLGLTDTQYF
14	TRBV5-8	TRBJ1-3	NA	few	TGTGCCAGCAGCCACGACAGCGCTGGAAACACCATATATTTT	CASSHDSAGNTIYF
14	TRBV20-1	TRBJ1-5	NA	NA	TGCAGTGCTAGAGAGGGGGCACGCAATCAGCCCCAGCATTTT	CSAREGARNQPQHF
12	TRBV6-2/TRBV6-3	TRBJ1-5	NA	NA	TGTGCCAGCCGCCCTAGAGATCAGCCCCAGCATTTT	CASRPRDQPQHF
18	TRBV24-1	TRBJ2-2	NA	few	TGTGCCACCAGTGACCTAAGCCGAGGAAAGGCGAACACCGGGGAGCTGTTTTTT	CATSDLSRGKANTGELFF
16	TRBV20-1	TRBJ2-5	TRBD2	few	TGCAGTGCTAGTTTGGCGGGAGCGGCCATAGGGGAGACCCAGTACTTC	CSASLAGAAIGETQYF
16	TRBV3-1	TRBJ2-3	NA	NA	TGTGCCAGCAGCCAAGAAGGTGTCCTTAGCACAGATACGCAGTATTTT	CASSQEGVLSTDTQYF
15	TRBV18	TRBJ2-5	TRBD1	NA	TGTGCCAGCTCACCGATGGGACAGGGGCAAGAGACCCAGTACTTC	CASSPMGQGQETQYF
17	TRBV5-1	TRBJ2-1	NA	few	TGCGCCAGCAGCTTGTACCCGGACCCTTTGGGCTACAATGAGCAGTTCTTC	CASSLYPDPLGYNEQFF
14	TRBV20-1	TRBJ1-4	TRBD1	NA	TGCAGTGCTCGGCGGACAGGGGACTTTGAAAAACTGTTTTTT	CSARRTGDFEKLFF
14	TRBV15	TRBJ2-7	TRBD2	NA	TGTGCCACCAGCAACGGACTAGCGACGGACGAGCAGTACTTC	CATSNGLATDEQYF
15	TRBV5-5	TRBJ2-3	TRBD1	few	TGTGCCAGCACCCCAATAGGGGGCCCCACAGATACGCAGTATTTT	CASTPIGGPTDTQYF
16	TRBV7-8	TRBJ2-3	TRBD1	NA	TGTGCCAGCAGCTTAGTATCAGGGGGCAATACAGATACGCAGTATTTT	CASSLVSGGNTDTQYF
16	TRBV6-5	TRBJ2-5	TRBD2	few	TGTGCCAGCAGTTTTGGTAGCGGGAGACGGGTAGAGACCCAGTACTTC	CASSFGSGRRVETQYF
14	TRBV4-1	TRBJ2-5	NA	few	TGCGCCAGCAGCCGTACCGGGACGCAAGAGACCCAGTACTTC	CASSRTGTQETQYF